Presented here are 23 T cell receptor beta chains from one specimen sequenced in a study of regulatory T cells in long-lasting Graves disease. Building of the TCR beta libraries involved iRepertoire HTBI primers and Arm-PCR of CDR3 regions. TCRdb re-called the multiplex PCR reads through MiXCR, storing one row per CDR3 protein. The sample carries 550,000 to 600,000 distinct CDR3 sequences, about 15% recorded once. Indicated time point: newly diagnosed GD, antithyroid drugs for less than 3 months. Extracted PBMC RNA gave rise to the TCR library. These data also formed part of another study, on T cells in Graves' hyperthyroidism and ophthalmopathy.

The sequences come from peripheral blood mononuclear cells (PBMCs), collected at new diagnosis, from a patient treated with antithyroid drugs. The receptors stem from a man aged 18 to 35 with Graves disease.

J is TRBJ2-1 and V is TRBV19; unclear D gene. This CDR3 comprises 11 residues. Between the trimmed V and J ends, which lost 11 bases and 3 bases, there was a span of 8 bases. Germline V gives CDR1 LNHDA, CDR2 SQIVND (reference sequence). CDR3 sequence reads: CAAPDYNEQFF. CDR3 nucleotide sequence: TGTGCCGCCCCGGACTACAATGAGCAGTTCTTC.

This clonotype was detected many times. This sequence joins TRBV12-3 or TRBV12-4 and TRBJ2-2; maybe TRBD2 (5 bases). The CDR3 consists of 15 residues. V was trimmed by 6 bases and J by 7 bases, leaving 18 bases between them. DNA for the CDR3: TGTGCCAGCAGCCCTCCGCGGCGAGGGCACGGGGAGCTGTTTTTT. Protein: CASSPPRRGHGELFF.

The table lists this clonotype with a few counts. This chain links TRBV19 with TRBJ1-3; D not certain. The CDR3 has 14 amino acids. CDR1 and CDR2 (germline): LNHDA, SQIVND (reference sequence). With 6 bases removed from V and 0 bases from J, the gap between germline ends came to 9 bases. The CDR3 loop reads CASSTQSSGNTIYF. For the CDR3, the DNA is TGTGCCAGTAGCACGCAGAGCTCTGGAAACACCATATATTTT.

This chain uses TRBV6-1 with TRBJ1-2; D is undetermined. CDR1 is MNHNS, CDR2 SASEGT, per germline. Trimming removed 7 bases from V and 8 bases from J, with 20 bases in between. The CDR3 is made up of 14 amino acids. The CDR3 sequence: CASNLGGTQRGYTF. The CDR3 DNA reads TGTGCCAGCAACCTCGGCGGAACCCAGAGAGGCTACACCTTC.

The genes are TRBV4-1 and TRBJ2-7; D gene unclear. The CDR3 has 15 amino acids. V was clipped by 1 base and J by 7 bases, with 17 bases between them. The V gene's germline CDR1 is MGHRA and CDR2 YSYEKL. The CDR3 region has the DNA TGCGCCAGCAGCCAAGTCGGAAGGAGACCGGAGGAGCAGTACTTC. As protein: CASSQVGRRPEEQYF.

This clonotype was observed at least ten times. The rearrangement links TRBV28 to TRBJ1-1, with D possibly matching TRBD1 (5 bases). Trimming left V 5 bases short and J 1 base short, with 14 bases between. The germline V gene encodes CDR1 MDHEN and CDR2 SYDVKM. This CDR3 contains 15 residues. DNA for the CDR3: TGTGCCAGCAGTGGAATGGACATCTGGAACACTGAAGCTTTCTTT. As protein: CASSGMDIWNTEAFF.

This clonotype has at least ten counts. The CDR3 coding sequence is TGTGCCAGCTCACAGGACAGTATTAGCCACGAGCAGTACTTC. As protein: CASSQDSISHEQYF. The chain carries TRBV18 and TRBJ2-7, with TRBD1 as a possible D gene (6 bases). Germline loops: CDR1 KGHSH, CDR2 LQKENI. Between the trimmed V and J ends, which lost 4 bases and 5 bases, there was a span of 15 bases. CDR3 length: 14 amino acids. The full variable domain, completed using reference TRBV18 and TRBJ2-7, is NAGVMQNPRHLVRRRGQEARLRCSPMKGHSHVYWYRQLPEEGLKFMVYLQKENIIDESGMPKERFSAEFPKEGPSILRIQQVVRGDSAAYFCASSQDSISHEQYFGPGTRLTVT.

CDR3 sequence: CASSSIPYEQYF. The CDR3 nucleotides are TGTGCCAGCAGCTCGATTCCCTACGAGCAGTACTTC. The chain couples TRBV12-3 or TRBV12-4 to TRBJ2-7; D not certain. The CDR3 runs to 12 residues. V lost 6 bases and J lost 2, with 8 bases in between.

V is TRBV19 and J is TRBJ1-1, with 7 bases fitting TRBD1. CDR3 length equals 14 residues. Germline CDR1 LNHDA, CDR2 SQIVND (reference sequence). Trimming removed 6 bases from V and 1 base from J; junction bases left unmatched: 5. The DNA for the CDR3 is TGTGCCAGTAGGGCAGGGGGTGCGAACACTGAAGCTTTCTTT. Amino acids: CASRAGGANTEAFF.

In its sample, this clonotype was seen many times. The rearrangement uses TRBV12-3 or TRBV12-4 and TRBJ1-5; D not resolved. Trimming removed 4 bases from V and 1 base from J, with 5 bases in between. The CDR3 contains 13 residues. DNA of the CDR3: TGTGCCAGCAGTTGGAGGAGCAATCAGCCCCAGCATTTT. It codes for CASSWRSNQPQHF.

Concerning this clonotype: Possible read error: a much larger clone is one base away. The rearrangement links TRBV24-1 to TRBJ2-1, with 10 nucleotides matching TRBD2. The CDR3 is 18 residues long. In germline, CDR1 is KGHDR, CDR2 SFDVKD. CDR3 nucleotide sequence: TGTGCCACCAGTGACTTCGCGAAGCGGGAGGGAGTTTACAGTGAGCAGTTCTTC. It translates to CATSDFAKREGVYSEQFF.

This clonotype occurred many times. The chain links TRBV10-3 to TRBJ2-7; 10 nucleotides line up with TRBD2. Germline CDR1 is ENHRY and CDR2 is SYGVKD. V trimming: 10 bases; J trimming: 4 bases; junction bases outside the gene matches: 7. This CDR3 comprises 13 residues. The CDR3 region has the DNA TGTGCCACCCAGCGGGAGGGGGCATACGAGCAGTACTTC. Protein sequence: CATQREGAYEQYF.

In its sample, this clonotype was seen many times. This rearrangement joins TRBV20-1 to TRBJ2-1, with TRBD2 matching 9 bases. J gave up 4 bases and V 7 bases, and 8 bases lay outside the gene matches. Germline assignment: CDR1 DFQATT and CDR2 SNEGSKA (reference sequence). CDR3 length: 14 amino acids. DNA of the CDR3: TGCAGTGGGGGCCCAGCGGGAGGATACAATGAGCAGTTCTTC. This sequence encodes CSGGPAGGYNEQFF.

This clonotype was counted many times. The V gene is TRBV29-1, the J gene TRBJ1-1, with no clear D. Between the trimmed V and J ends, which lost 7 bases and 6 bases, there was a span of 18 bases. The CDR3 is made up of 13 amino acids. Germline V lookup: CDR1 SQVTM, CDR2 ANQGSEA. This chain's CDR3 is CSAPRGPTAEAFF. Written as DNA, the CDR3 is TGCAGCGCACCCCGCGGGCCCACGGCTGAAGCTTTCTTT.

CDR3 bases: TGTGCCAGCAGCCCAGTTGTTGGCACCGGGGAGCTGTTTTTT. Its protein product is CASSPVVGTGELFF. The chain combines TRBV14 with TRBJ2-2; D unclear. The CDR3 is 14 residues long. Trimming cost V 4 bases and J 4 bases, with 10 bases left between them. Looked up from germline, CDR1 is SGHDN and CDR2 is FVKESK.

This clonotype was counted many times. The CDR3 loop reads CASSFGQTTTEAFF. CDR3 in DNA: TGTGCCAGCAGTTTTGGACAGACAACCACTGAAGCTTTCTTT. The gene calls are TRBV12-3 or TRBV12-4 and TRBJ1-1; D may be TRBD1 (6 bases). The CDR3 totals 14 residues. V lost 3 bases to trimming and J lost 4 bases, with 12 bases between them.

This clonotype was counted at least ten times. The chain employs TRBV11-3 and TRBJ1-1; D call uncertain. Trimming pared 5 bases from V and 6 bases from J, leaving 13 bases between. The CDR3 is 13 residues long. The germline V gene has CDR1 SGHNT and CDR2 YENEEA. This chain's CDR3 is CASSPRGESEAFF. The CDR3 DNA follows: TGTGCCAGCAGCCCACGGGGAGAGTCTGAAGCTTTCTTT.

This clonotype was seen only a few times. The rearrangement joins TRBV7-9 to TRBJ2-1, with 10 bases matching TRBD2. Losses at the gene ends were 6 bases for V and 4 bases for J; bases not matched to a gene: 6. Germline CDR1 and CDR2: SEHNR and FQNEAQ (reference sequence). The CDR3 has 15 residues. The CDR3 DNA follows: TGTGCCAGCAGTGCCGGGACTAGCGATTACAATGAGCAGTTCTTC. It is translated as CASSAGTSDYNEQFF.

This clonotype showed up many times. V is TRBV28 and J is TRBJ2-3; no definite D call. Per the germline V gene, CDR1 is MDHEN and CDR2 is SYDVKM. The ends were cut back, 5 bases at V and 0 bases at J, with 9 bases in the middle. This CDR3 contains 14 residues. The CDR3 region has the DNA TGTGCCAGCAGTCAATGGGGTAGCACAGATACGCAGTATTTT. Amino acids: CASSQWGSTDTQYF.

In regard to this clonotype: One end of the junction does not line up with germline, which may come from a read error. The gene calls are TRBV7-9 and TRBJ2-5; D perhaps matches TRBD2 (5 bases). The length of the CDR3 is 14 residues. Germline CDR1 SEHNR, CDR2 FQNEAQ (reference sequence). CDR3: CASSLLLVEETQYF. The CDR3 DNA is TGCGCCAGCAGCTTATTACTAGTGGAAGAGACCCAGTACTTC.

The CDR3 DNA reads TGTGCCAGCAGCCAAGATCTCGCGGGGCCCCTTTCAGAGACCCAGTACTTC. Its translation is CASSQDLAGPLSETQYF. V and J are TRBV3-1 and TRBJ2-5, with D possibly TRBD2 on 6 matching bases. The CDR3 has 17 amino acids. The ends were cut back, 0 bases at V and 4 bases at J, with 18 bases in the middle. Germline CDR1 reads LGHDT; CDR2 reads YNNKEL (reference sequence).

J is TRBJ1-2 and V is TRBV20-1; perhaps TRBD1 as D (6 bases). This CDR3 region has 16 residues. Germline values: CDR1 DFQATT, CDR2 SNEGSKA (reference sequence). The germline V and J ends were trimmed by 1 base and 4 bases, with 19 bases remaining between them. This CDR3 is CSARVSRGGLSYGYTF. The CDR3 DNA sequence: TGCAGTGCTAGAGTTAGCAGGGGAGGCCTTAGCTATGGCTACACCTTC.

Points on this clonotype: This may stem from a read error, because a much larger clone lies one nucleotide away. The chain uses TRBV4-1 and TRBJ2-2, with 8 bases matching TRBD2. CDR1 is MGHRA and CDR2 is YSYEKL in the germline V gene. The CDR3 sequence is 16 residues long. V shed 9 bases and J 6 bases; nucleotides not matched to a gene: 15. The CDR3 region has the DNA TGCGCCAGTTTCCCTTCTCGCGGGAGGAGGGCCGGGGAGCTGTTTTTT. This sequence encodes CASFPSRGRRAGELFF.